These 3 T cell receptor beta chains were all obtained from the same sample, sequenced in a study of blood T cell repertoires in COVID-19. Using immunoSEQ multiplex PCR, the repertoire was profiled, and TCRdb retains in-frame clones only, with some absent. The sample records about 300,000 clones, roughly nine tenths being singletons. Material for sequencing was peripheral blood. These receptors were taken from a woman younger than 45 with COVID-19, enrolled during active disease.

CDR3 sequence: CAWIPEGGGEAHEQYF. CDR3 sequence (DNA): TGTGCCTGGATCCCGGAGGGCGGGGGCGAAGCACACGAGCAGTACTTC. The V and J genes are TRBV30 and TRBJ2-7, with D perhaps TRBD2 (7 bases). Germline V gene lookup returns CDR1 GTSNPN and CDR2 SVGIG (reference sequence). The CDR3 runs 16 residues. V shed 4 bases and J shed 5 bases, with 24 bases lying between them.

This clone showed up just once. The chain joins TRBV5-8 to TRBJ1-1; TRBD1 matches 8 bases. This CDR3 has 19 residues. Germline lookup yields CDR1 SGHTS and CDR2 YDEGEE. Trimming cost V 0 bases and J 3 bases; bases outside gene matches: 16. The DNA of the CDR3 is TGTGCCAGCAGCTTGGGCTTGAAGGACAGGGCACGTCGGCACACTGAAGCTTTCTTT. As protein: CASSLGLKDRARRHTEAFF.

The rearrangement joins TRBV27 to TRBJ1-2, with D unresolved. Per germline, CDR1 MNHEY and CDR2 SMNVEV (reference sequence). V lost 0 bases to trimming and J lost 7 bases, with 9 bases between them. The CDR3 contains 13 residues. For the CDR3, the DNA is TGTGCCAGCAGTTTATCACCATGGGCTGGCTACACCTTC. It translates to CASSLSPWAGYTF.